The entry below gives a single T cell receptor beta chain sequence along with its context. The antigen remains undetermined. Profiled with immunoSEQ multiplex PCR; TCRdb holds only in-frame clones, not every one. The table lists a few million clones, 85% to 95% of them singletons, with 0.39% in the top ten. Among the donors, all were Caucasian adults who lived in Nashville, Tennessee. The CD4+ fraction was divided into a CD45RA+ naive subset and a CD45RA-negative memory subset. The source of the sample is a study of shared clonotypes between healthy human individuals. Study conclusions and caveats: A few donors showed sharing of roughly 5% of naive CD4 clonotypes.

Germline CDR1 MNHEY, CDR2 SVGAGI. The germline V and J ends were trimmed by 5 bases and 0 bases, with 13 bases remaining between them. The CDR3 runs to 15 residues. The V gene is TRBV6-5, the J gene TRBJ1-1; possibly TRBD1 for D (6 bases). The receptor was derived from a man aged 18 to 29 in good health. Some clones in this sample may be carry-over from other donors' samples. Sequenced: naive CD4+ T cells from PBMCs. Regarding subset: CD45RA+ positively selected. The CDR3 loop is CASSRSGTLNTEAFF. CDR3 in DNA: TGTGCCAGCAGTAGGAGCGGGACACTGAACACTGAAGCTTTCTTT.